A selection of T cell receptor beta chains follows, all from one sample in a study of shared T cell receptors in the human thymus. Produced via immunoSEQ multiplex PCR; TCRdb's table is partial and in-frame only. The data hold under 850,000 clones, with 85% to 90% observed a single time. This sample was also put to use in a study of human thymus T cells.

The sample taken for sequencing was thymocytes. These TCRs come from a boy under three years old with a congenital heart defect. Each CDR3 is given with its conserved first and last residue. Fields, in order: V gene, clone size, J gene, D gene, CDR3 protein, CDR3 DNA. D genes are given only for firm matches. Expanded clones are given a class, and other clones once, few, many or no size at all.

V: TRBV27
size: -
J: TRBJ2-7
D: -
CDR3: CASSLPLGTNYGQYF
DNA: TGTGCCAGCAGTTTACCCCTCGGGACAAACTACGGGCAGTACTTC

V: TRBV4-1
size: -
J: TRBJ2-3
D: TRBD2
CDR3: CASSPPGTSARTDTQYF
DNA: TGCGCCAGCAGCCCCCCCGGGACTAGCGCTCGCACAGATACGCAGTATTTT

V: TRBV14
size: -
J: TRBJ2-5
D: -
CDR3: CASSQAGSGGTETQYF
DNA: TGTGCCAGCAGCCAAGCGGGTAGCGGCGGGACAGAGACCCAGTACTTC

V: TRBV6-6
size: -
J: TRBJ2-3
D: -
CDR3: CASSYQLLPRPDTQYF
DNA: TGTGCCAGCAGTTACCAACTCCTCCCCAGGCCAGATACGCAGTATTTT

V: TRBV4-1
size: -
J: TRBJ2-1
D: TRBD2
CDR3: CASSQDKGLESYNEQFF
DNA: TGCGCCAGCAGCCAAGATAAGGGACTAGAGTCCTACAATGAGCAGTTCTTC

V: TRBV27
size: -
J: TRBJ2-7
D: TRBD2
CDR3: CASSSAGGPSYEQYF
DNA: TGTGCCAGCAGTTCAGCGGGAGGGCCGAGCTACGAGCAGTACTTC

V: TRBV19
size: few
J: TRBJ1-4
D: TRBD1
CDR3: CASSPHNSGDRGVEKLFF
DNA: TGTGCCAGTAGTCCCCACAACTCCGGGGACAGGGGAGTTGAAAAACTGTTTTTT

V: TRBV23-1
size: -
J: TRBJ1-6
D: TRBD1
CDR3: CASSQSMEIGGQQSSYNSPLHF
DNA: TGCGCCAGCAGTCAATCGATGGAAATAGGGGGACAGCAGAGCTCCTATAATTCCCCCCTCCACTTT

V: TRBV6-1
size: -
J: TRBJ1-5
D: -
CDR3: CASSEFPGNYSNQPQHF
DNA: TGTGCCAGCAGTGAATTCCCGGGAAATTATAGCAATCAGCCCCAGCATTTT

V: TRBV15
size: -
J: TRBJ2-5
D: -
CDR3: CATSRERGTETQYF
DNA: TGTGCCACCAGCAGGGAGAGGGGGACAGAGACCCAGTACTTC

V: TRBV15
size: -
J: TRBJ2-7
D: TRBD2
CDR3: CATSRNSARRARTSGNYEQYF
DNA: TGTGCCACCAGCAGAAACTCCGCAAGACGAGCCCGGACTAGCGGGAATTACGAGCAGTACTTC

V: TRBV4-3
size: -
J: TRBJ2-1
D: TRBD1
CDR3: CASSSGDRAGEQFF
DNA: TGCGCCAGCAGCTCCGGGGACAGGGCCGGTGAGCAGTTCTTC

V: TRBV5-4
size: -
J: TRBJ2-3
D: TRBD2
CDR3: CASSSRGLAGTDTQYF
DNA: TGTGCCAGCAGCTCTAGAGGACTAGCGGGCACAGATACGCAGTATTTT

V: TRBV7-9
size: -
J: TRBJ1-2
D: -
CDR3: CASSLAIRTPANYGYTF
DNA: TGTGCCAGCAGCTTAGCGATTAGGACTCCAGCTAACTATGGCTACACCTTC

V: TRBV2
size: -
J: TRBJ2-7
D: TRBD2
CDR3: CASSELGLLAGAGEDEQYF
DNA: TGTGCCAGCAGTGAACTGGGGTTACTAGCGGGGGCCGGGGAGGACGAGCAGTACTTC

V: TRBV6-1
size: -
J: TRBJ1-2
D: -
CDR3: CASRPQGGMGGYTF
DNA: TGTGCCAGCAGACCCCAGGGAGGGATGGGTGGCTACACCTTC

V: TRBV12-5
size: -
J: TRBJ2-1
D: TRBD2
CDR3: CASGLAGTSGSYNEQFF
DNA: TGTGCTAGTGGTTTAGCCGGGACTAGCGGTTCCTACAATGAGCAGTTCTTC

V: TRBV7-2
size: -
J: TRBJ2-5
D: -
CDR3: CASSLGGPETQYF
DNA: TGTGCCAGCAGCTTAGGGGGCCCAGAGACCCAGTACTTC

V: TRBV4-1
size: few
J: TRBJ2-1
D: -
CDR3: CASSLHVGAGLPNEQFF
DNA: TGCGCCAGCAGCCTCCACGTGGGGGCTGGACTCCCCAATGAGCAGTTCTTC

V: TRBV7-9
size: -
J: TRBJ1-4
D: -
CDR3: CASSPSLVRRGTNEKLFF
DNA: TGTGCCAGCAGCCCCTCGTTAGTTCGGCGAGGAACTAATGAAAAACTGTTTTTT

V: TRBV4-3
size: -
J: TRBJ2-7
D: -
CDR3: CASSPRISTGVGEQYF
DNA: TGCGCCAGCAGCCCCCGAATTAGTACGGGGGTGGGGGAGCAGTACTTC

V: TRBV27
size: -
J: TRBJ2-2
D: -
CDR3: CASKGERAGELFF
DNA: TGTGCCAGCAAAGGGGAACGGGCCGGGGAGCTGTTTTTT

V: TRBV18
size: -
J: TRBJ2-7
D: TRBD2
CDR3: CASSPGLASNEQYF
DNA: TGTGCCAGCTCACCGGGACTAGCTTCCAACGAGCAGTACTTC

V: TRBV4-3
size: few
J: TRBJ2-3
D: TRBD2
CDR3: CASSQGPFGGGPNTQYF
DNA: TGCGCCAGCAGCCAAGGGCCTTTTGGGGGAGGGCCAAATACGCAGTATTTT

V: TRBV14
size: -
J: TRBJ1-3
D: -
CDR3: CASSPVRRGNTIYF
DNA: TGTGCCAGCAGCCCCGTGAGGCGGGGAAACACCATATATTTT

V: TRBV14
size: -
J: TRBJ2-3
D: TRBD2
CDR3: CASSFPQAGVDTQYF
DNA: TGTGCCAGCAGCTTCCCCCAAGCGGGAGTAGATACGCAGTATTTT

V: TRBV14
size: -
J: TRBJ2-7
D: TRBD1
CDR3: CASSQDGTGESYEQYF
DNA: TGTGCCAGCAGCCAAGATGGGACAGGGGAGTCCTACGAGCAGTACTTC

V: TRBV7-2
size: -
J: TRBJ2-1
D: -
CDR3: CASSHSGNEQFF
DNA: TGTGCCAGCAGCCATAGCGGCAATGAGCAGTTCTTC

V: TRBV18
size: -
J: TRBJ1-2
D: -
CDR3: CASSPPGFLKGPYGYTF
DNA: TGTGCCAGCTCACCACCGGGTTTCCTCAAGGGGCCCTATGGCTACACCTTC

V: TRBV7-2
size: -
J: TRBJ1-1
D: TRBD1
CDR3: CASSLARTGSNTEAFF
DNA: TGTGCCAGCAGCTTAGCGAGGACAGGATCGAACACTGAAGCTTTCTTT

V: TRBV5-8
size: once
J: TRBJ1-5
D: -
CDR3: CASRSRDPFYSNQPQHF
DNA: TGTGCCAGCAGATCGCGGGATCCCTTTTATAGCAATCAGCCCCAGCATTTT

V: TRBV5-1
size: once
J: TRBJ2-5
D: -
CDR3: CASSLFDGEETQYF
DNA: TGCGCCAGCAGCTTGTTTGACGGAGAAGAGACCCAGTACTTC

V: TRBV6-1
size: -
J: TRBJ1-5
D: TRBD1
CDR3: CASSEPTGGRDQPQHF
DNA: TGTGCCAGCAGTGAGCCGACAGGGGGAAGGGATCAGCCCCAGCATTTT

V: TRBV7-8
size: -
J: TRBJ2-1
D: -
CDR3: CASSPTRREPFSHNEQFF
DNA: TGTGCCAGCAGTCCTACCCGTCGGGAACCTTTTTCTCACAATGAGCAGTTCTTC

V: TRBV7-9
size: -
J: TRBJ2-7
D: -
CDR3: CAVGTPYEQYF
DNA: TGTGCCGTTGGGACACCCTATGAGCAGTACTTC

V: TRBV7-2
size: -
J: TRBJ2-7
D: TRBD2
CDR3: CASSPRGSGGRAYEQYF
DNA: TGTGCCAGCAGTCCTCGGGGGAGCGGGGGGAGGGCCTACGAGCAGTACTTC

V: TRBV30
size: -
J: TRBJ1-2
D: -
CDR3: CAWGRRLRTANYGYTF
DNA: TGTGCCTGGGGGCGAAGGTTAAGAACAGCTAACTATGGCTACACCTTC

V: TRBV4-3
size: -
J: TRBJ1-5
D: -
CDR3: CASSQETGNLNQPQHF
DNA: TGCGCCAGCAGCCAAGAGACAGGAAACCTCAATCAGCCCCAGCATTTT

V: TRBV25-1
size: -
J: TRBJ2-1
D: TRBD2
CDR3: CASSPSLAGGVNEQFF
DNA: TGTGCCAGCAGCCCATCATTAGCGGGAGGTGTCAATGAGCAGTTCTTC

V: TRBV7-9
size: once
J: TRBJ1-4
D: -
CDR3: CASSGESVKLFF
DNA: TGTGCCAGCAGCGGCGAGAGCGTAAAACTGTTTTTT